A single sample gave rise to the 19 T cell receptor beta chains below, sequenced in a study of T cells in Graves' hyperthyroidism and ophthalmopathy. RNA transcripts yielded amplified TCR beta CDR3 regions. HTBI primers were used for first-round RT-PCR of the TCR CDR3. From the multiplex PCR reads, TCRdb called clonotypes with MiXCR, one entry per CDR3 protein. The table has 490,000 or so distinct CDR3 sequences, 20% seen once; the top ten hold about half. Sample: blood. These receptors were collected from a man aged 35-49 years with Graves' ophthalmopathy.

In its sample, this clonotype was seen a few times. CDR3 DNA sequence: TGCAGCGCCGTAAAGATCGACAAACAAGAGACCCAGTACTTC. It specifies CSAVKIDKQETQYF. The J gene is TRBJ2-5, the V gene TRBV29-1; D gene uncertain. Germline V lookup: CDR1 SQVTM, CDR2 ANQGSEA. V was cut by 7 bases and J by 2 bases, with 17 bases left in between. The CDR3 totals 14 residues.

This clonotype has a count of ten or more. The chain recombines TRBV10-3 with TRBJ2-5, with TRBD2 identical over 9 bases. Germline V gene sequence: CDR1 ENHRY, CDR2 SYGVKD. The ends lost 3 bases at V and 5 bases at J; junction bases unmatched: 7. The CDR3 extends over 15 amino acids. This CDR3 is CAISDMRGGPETQYF. In nucleotides, the CDR3 is TGTGCCATCAGTGATATGCGGGGGGGCCCCGAGACCCAGTACTTC.

This clonotype was seen a few times. The CDR3 coding sequence is TGTGCCAGCAGCCCCGCGGCCGGATATGAAGCTTTCTTT. This codes for CASSPAAGYEAFF. V usage is TRBV7-6 and J usage is TRBJ1-1, with D unresolved. The germline V and J ends were trimmed by 5 bases and 7 bases, with 14 bases remaining between them. CDR3 length equals 13 residues. Germline-derived CDR1 and CDR2 are SGHVS and FNYEAQ.

Concerning this clonotype: A much larger clonotype is one base distant, so this may be a read error. The rearrangement uses TRBV10-3 and TRBJ1-2, with TRBD1 as a possible D gene (6 bases). The V end was cut by 10 bases, the J end by 7 bases, with 22 bases between. Germline CDR1 and CDR2: ENHRY and SYGVKD. The CDR3 length is 14 residues. CDR3 nucleotides: TGTGCCACCGGGGGAGGGCGGGGGGCTGCTGGCTACACCTTC. This codes for CATGGGRGAAGYTF.

This clonotype was found many times. The chain employs TRBV27 and TRBJ2-1, with 14 bases that match TRBD2. Per germline, CDR1 MNHEY and CDR2 SMNVEV (reference sequence). The trim removed 7 bases at V and 6 bases at J, leaving 17 bases unmatched. The CDR3 has 19 residues. CDR3 in amino acids: CASNNLGTSGRTSVNEQFF. Written as DNA, the CDR3 is TGTGCCAGCAACAATCTTGGGACTAGCGGGAGAACTTCGGTCAATGAGCAGTTCTTC.

This clonotype appeared many times. The V gene is TRBV18, the J gene TRBJ1-2; 8 nucleotides align to TRBD1. Unmatched junction bases numbered 4, after V lost 3 bases and J lost 4 bases. Per germline, CDR1 KGHSH and CDR2 LQKENI. The CDR3 is 14 residues long. CDR3 residues: CASSPDRELYGYTF. In nucleotides, the CDR3 is TGTGCCAGCTCACCGGACAGGGAGCTCTATGGCTACACCTTC.

This clonotype has more than one count but fewer than ten. This chain connects TRBV27 to TRBJ2-1; 10 bases fit TRBD2. The CDR3 consists of 14 residues. J was trimmed by 6 bases and V by 7 bases; bases with no gene match: 6. The germline gives CDR1 MNHEY, CDR2 SMNVEV (reference sequence). The CDR3 protein is CASIGLAGANEQFF. DNA of the CDR3: TGTGCCAGCATTGGGCTAGCGGGAGCCAATGAGCAGTTCTTC.

This clonotype was recorded a few times. The CDR3 loop reads CASMQTTYNEQFF. CDR3 coding DNA: TGTGCCAGTATGCAGACTACCTACAATGAGCAGTTCTTC. V usage is TRBV19 and J usage is TRBJ2-1, with D perhaps matching TRBD2 (5 bases). Germline V gives CDR1 LNHDA, CDR2 SQIVND (reference sequence). V shed 7 bases and J shed 2 bases, with 9 bases lying between them. The CDR3 runs 13 residues.

The chain recombines TRBV13 with TRBJ2-7; D unresolved. CDR1 is PRHDT, CDR2 FYEKMQ, per germline (reference sequence). This CDR3 is 15 amino acids long. V was cut by 4 bases and J by 4 bases, with 17 bases left in between. The CDR3 coding sequence is TGTGCCAGCAGCTGGCGCCAGCATACAAGGTACGAGCAGTACTTC. Translated, it gives CASSWRQHTRYEQYF.

This sequence joins TRBV6-2 or TRBV6-3 and TRBJ2-1; D perhaps matches TRBD2 (6 bases). CDR1 and CDR2 (germline): MNHEY, SVGEGT. This CDR3 is built from 14 residues. The ends were cut back, 4 bases at V and 7 bases at J, with 14 bases in the middle. In DNA form, the CDR3 reads TGTGCCAGCAGTTTACGGGACTCCATTAATGAGCAGTTCTTC. It translates to CASSLRDSINEQFF.

J is TRBJ2-1 and V is TRBV5-1; no firm D call. This CDR3 is 15 amino acids long. Trimming left V 0 bases short and J 8 bases short, with 15 bases between. Germline values: CDR1 SGHRS, CDR2 YFSETQ. CDR3 residues: CASSLASSPQYEQFF. The CDR3 DNA follows: TGCGCCAGCAGCTTGGCCTCGTCTCCCCAATATGAGCAGTTCTTC.

V usage is TRBV7-3 and J usage is TRBJ1-2, with a possible D match to TRBD1 (5 bases). Looked up from germline, CDR1 is SGHTA and CDR2 is FQGTGA. The CDR3 covers 13 residues. Trimming removed 0 bases at V and 8 bases at J, with 10 bases between. For the CDR3, the DNA is TGTGCCAGCAGCTTAACTGGGACGAAGGGCTACACCTTC. Translation: CASSLTGTKGYTF.

J is TRBJ1-2 and V is TRBV6-2 or TRBV6-3; no clear D. The CDR3 consists of 16 residues. CDR1 is MNHEY, CDR2 SVGEGT, per germline. Deletions cut 4 bases from V and 4 bases from J, with 19 bases between. The CDR3, as DNA: TGTGCCAGCAGTTCGCCCTACGCGGACCTAAGCTATGGCTACACCTTC. Encoded protein: CASSSPYADLSYGYTF.

This rearrangement joins TRBV11-2 to TRBJ2-5; D gene uncertain. V gave up 8 bases and J gave up 1 base, with 8 bases separating them. Germline CDR1 SGHAT, CDR2 FQNNGV. The CDR3 extends over 12 amino acids. CDR3 DNA: TGTGCCAGCGCGGCACTCCAAGAGACCCAGTACTTC. Translation: CASAALQETQYF.

CDR3 sequence reads: CASSPNAWPQHF. The CDR3, as DNA: TGTGCCAGCAGTCCGAACGCTTGGCCCCAGCATTTT. The chain employs TRBV6-1 and TRBJ1-5, with D uncertain. Trimming took off 5 bases at V and 9 bases at J, with 11 bases between the two ends. The germline CDR1 and CDR2 sequences are MNHNS and SASEGT. The CDR3 spans 12 residues.

At least ten counts were recorded for this clonotype. The rearrangement uses TRBV5-6 and TRBJ2-1, with a tentative D call TRBD2 (5 bases). This CDR3 spans 15 amino acids. Germline V CDR1 and CDR2: SGHDT, YYEEEE. Trimming cost V 0 bases and J 4 bases, with 11 bases left between them. CDR3 coding DNA: TGTGCCAGCAGCTTGGAGGCTAGCTATTACAATGAGCAGTTCTTC. This codes for CASSLEASYYNEQFF.

This chain links TRBV12-3 or TRBV12-4 with TRBJ2-4; D may be TRBD2 (5 bases). The CDR3 runs 13 residues. The V end lost 0 bases, the J end lost 8 bases, and 8 bases lay between the germline ends. The CDR3 nucleotides read TGTGCCAGCAGTTTAGCGGGGAGAGACATTCAGTACTTC. It yields the protein CASSLAGRDIQYF.

This clonotype was counted at least ten times. DNA of the CDR3: TGTGCCTGGAGCGACACGAACACTGAAGCTTTCTTT. Translating gives CAWSDTNTEAFF. This chain uses TRBV30 with TRBJ1-1; no clear D. The CDR3 length is 12 residues. Trimming stripped 3 bases from V and 1 base from J, with 6 bases between. The germline gives CDR1 GTSNPN, CDR2 SVGIG (reference sequence). Complete variable domain (other parts from reference TRBV30 and TRBJ1-1): SQTIHQWPATLVQPVGSPLSLECTVEGTSNPNLYWYRQAAGRGLQLLFYSVGIGQISSEVPQNLSASRPQDRQFILSSKKLLLSDSGFYLCAWSDTNTEAFFGQGTRLTVV.

This clonotype was seen many times. The chain uses TRBV20-1 and TRBJ1-1; tentative D call: TRBD1 (5 bases). V lost 6 bases, J lost 1 base, and 15 bases lay in between. The CDR3 has 14 amino acids. CDR1 is DFQATT, CDR2 SNEGSKA, per germline (reference sequence). The CDR3 nucleotides read TGCAGTGCCATCCAAAGAAGGGGGAACACTGAAGCTTTCTTT. This sequence encodes CSAIQRRGNTEAFF.